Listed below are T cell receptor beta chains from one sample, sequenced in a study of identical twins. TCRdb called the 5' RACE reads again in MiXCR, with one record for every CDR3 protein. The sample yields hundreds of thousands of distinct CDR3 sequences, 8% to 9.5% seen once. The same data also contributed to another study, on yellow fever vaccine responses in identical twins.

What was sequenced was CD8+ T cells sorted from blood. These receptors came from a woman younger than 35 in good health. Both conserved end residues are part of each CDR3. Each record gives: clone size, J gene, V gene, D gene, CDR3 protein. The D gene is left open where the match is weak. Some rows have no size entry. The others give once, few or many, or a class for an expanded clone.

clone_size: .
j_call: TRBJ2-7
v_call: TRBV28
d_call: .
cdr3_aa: CASSLRAEPYEQYF

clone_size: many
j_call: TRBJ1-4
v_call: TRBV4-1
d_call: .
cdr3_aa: CASSQEGTLNEKLFF

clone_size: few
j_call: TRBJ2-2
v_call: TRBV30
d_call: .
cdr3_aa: CAWSDARDTGELFF

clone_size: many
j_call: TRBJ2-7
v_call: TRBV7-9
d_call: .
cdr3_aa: CASSLVPYEQYF

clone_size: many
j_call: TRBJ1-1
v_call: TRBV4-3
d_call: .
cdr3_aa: CASSQDLLFEAFF

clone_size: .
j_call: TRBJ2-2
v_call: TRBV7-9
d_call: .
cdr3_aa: CASSPGTPTGGELFF

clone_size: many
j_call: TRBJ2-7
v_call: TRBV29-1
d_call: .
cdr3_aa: CSVEGAQGYGYEQYF

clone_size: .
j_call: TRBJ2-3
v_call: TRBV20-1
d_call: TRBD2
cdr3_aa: CSAREGLAGVLDTQYF

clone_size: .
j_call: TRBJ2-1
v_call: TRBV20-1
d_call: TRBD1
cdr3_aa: CSAREQGWEQFF

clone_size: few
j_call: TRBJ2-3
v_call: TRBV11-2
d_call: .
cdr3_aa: CASSLDWRGEFTDTQYF

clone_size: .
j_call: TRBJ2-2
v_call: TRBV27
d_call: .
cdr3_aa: CASSLGRGTGELFF

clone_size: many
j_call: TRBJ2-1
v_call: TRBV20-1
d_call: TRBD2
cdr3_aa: CSAPDLTSGSSYNEQFF

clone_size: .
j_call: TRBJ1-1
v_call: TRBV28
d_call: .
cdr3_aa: CASSLRDFRTEAFF

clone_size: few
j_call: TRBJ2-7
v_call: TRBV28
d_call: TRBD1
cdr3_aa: CASSPAGGRRQGKGYEQYF

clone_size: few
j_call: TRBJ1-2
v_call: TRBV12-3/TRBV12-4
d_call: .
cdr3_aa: CASGWQANYGYTF

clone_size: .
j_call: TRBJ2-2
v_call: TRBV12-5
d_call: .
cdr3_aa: CASGLPSGPDAGELFF

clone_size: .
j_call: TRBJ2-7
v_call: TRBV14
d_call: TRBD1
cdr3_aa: CASSLLGQNSYEQYF

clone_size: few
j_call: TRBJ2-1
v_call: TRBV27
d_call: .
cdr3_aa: CASSPVGAENEQFF